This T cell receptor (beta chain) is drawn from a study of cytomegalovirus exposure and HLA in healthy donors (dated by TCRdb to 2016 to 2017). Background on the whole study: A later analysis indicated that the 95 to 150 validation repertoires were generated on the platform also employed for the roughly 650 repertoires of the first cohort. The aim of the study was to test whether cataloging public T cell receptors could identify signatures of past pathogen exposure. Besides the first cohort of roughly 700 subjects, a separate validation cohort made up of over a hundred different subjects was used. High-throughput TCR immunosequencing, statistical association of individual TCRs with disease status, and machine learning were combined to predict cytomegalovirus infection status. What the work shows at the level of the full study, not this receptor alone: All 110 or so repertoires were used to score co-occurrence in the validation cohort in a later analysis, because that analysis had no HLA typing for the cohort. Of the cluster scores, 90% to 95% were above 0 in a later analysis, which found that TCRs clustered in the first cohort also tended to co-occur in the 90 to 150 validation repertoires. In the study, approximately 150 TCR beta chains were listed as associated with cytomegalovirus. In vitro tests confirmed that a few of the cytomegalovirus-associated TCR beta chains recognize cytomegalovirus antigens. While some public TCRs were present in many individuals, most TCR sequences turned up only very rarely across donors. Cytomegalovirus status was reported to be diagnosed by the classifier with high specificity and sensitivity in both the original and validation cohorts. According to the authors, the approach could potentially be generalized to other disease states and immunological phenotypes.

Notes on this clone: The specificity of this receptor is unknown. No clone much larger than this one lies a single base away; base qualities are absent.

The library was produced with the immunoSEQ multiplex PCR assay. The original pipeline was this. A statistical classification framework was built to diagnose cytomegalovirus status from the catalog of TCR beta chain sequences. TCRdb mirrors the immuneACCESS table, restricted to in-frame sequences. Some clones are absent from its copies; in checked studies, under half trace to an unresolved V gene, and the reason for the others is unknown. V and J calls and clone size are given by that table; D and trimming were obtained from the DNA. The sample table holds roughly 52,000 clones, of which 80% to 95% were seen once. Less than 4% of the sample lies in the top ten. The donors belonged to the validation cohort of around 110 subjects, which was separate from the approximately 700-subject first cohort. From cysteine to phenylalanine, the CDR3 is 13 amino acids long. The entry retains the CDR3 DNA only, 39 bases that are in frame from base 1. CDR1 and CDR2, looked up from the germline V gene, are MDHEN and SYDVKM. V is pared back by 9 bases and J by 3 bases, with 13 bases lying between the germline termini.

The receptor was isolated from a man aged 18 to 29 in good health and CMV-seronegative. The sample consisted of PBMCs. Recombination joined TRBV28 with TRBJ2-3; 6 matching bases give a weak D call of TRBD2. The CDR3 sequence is CASTGVLTDTQYF. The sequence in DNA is TGTGCCAGTACGGGAGTACTTACAGATACGCAGTATTTT. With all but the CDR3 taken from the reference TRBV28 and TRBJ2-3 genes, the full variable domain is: DVKVTQSSRYLVKRTGEKVFLECVQDMDHENMFWYRQDPGLGLRLIYFSYDVKMKEKGDIPEGYSVSREKKERFSLILESASTNQTSMYLCASTGVLTDTQYFGPGTRLTVL.